These 13 T cell receptor beta chains were all obtained from the same sample, sequenced in a study of T cells after yellow fever vaccination. TCRdb processed the 5' RACE reads anew with MiXCR; each CDR3 protein has one entry. The sample carries a few hundred thousand distinct CDR3 sequences, 6.9% recorded once. Sample: CD4+ T cells sorted from PBMCs, taken 15 days after the yellow fever booster vaccination. The receptors stem from a man under 40 who received the YFV17D yellow fever vaccine.

This clonotype was detected ten times or more. This chain joins TRBV5-1 and TRBJ2-2, with D tentatively TRBD1 (6 bases). Deletions cut 4 bases from V and 6 bases from J, with 16 bases between. The germline V gene has CDR1 SGHRS and CDR2 YFSETQ. The CDR3 sequence is 15 residues long. The chain's CDR3 is CASSRGRQAAGELFF. The CDR3 DNA reads as TGCGCCAGCAGCAGAGGCCGACAGGCTGCCGGGGAGCTGTTTTTT.

This clonotype has a handful of counts. The rearrangement links TRBV4-3 to TRBJ2-5; 9 nucleotides align to TRBD1. J was trimmed by 4 bases and V by 8 bases; bases with no gene match: 8. Germline values: CDR1 LGHNA, CDR2 YSLEER. CDR3 length: 14 amino acids. This CDR3 reads CASETPGQGETQYF. The DNA for the CDR3 is TGCGCCAGCGAGACCCCGGGACAGGGAGAGACCCAGTACTTC.

This clonotype was observed a handful of times. CDR3 sequence: CSAPKGASGTLEQYF. DNA of the CDR3: TGCAGTGCTCCCAAGGGGGCTAGCGGGACGCTCGAGCAGTACTTC. The chain has TRBV20-1 and TRBJ2-7, with 9 nucleotides matching TRBD2. The junction had 14 bases not matched to a gene; V was cut back by 5 bases and J by 6 bases. This CDR3 is built from 15 residues. CDR1 DFQATT and CDR2 SNEGSKA come from the germline V gene (reference sequence).

At least ten counts were recorded for this clonotype. This chain uses TRBV20-1 with TRBJ2-7; 11 positions match TRBD2. J lost 3 bases, V lost 5 bases, and 6 bases had no gene match. Germline V gene data show CDR1 as DFQATT and CDR2 as SNEGSKA (reference sequence). This CDR3 comprises 14 residues. The CDR3 region has the DNA TGCAGTGCTGGCTTAGCGGGAGGGAACTACGAGCAGTACTTC. Translated: CSAGLAGGNYEQYF.

This clonotype was seen a few times. This chain uses TRBV18 with TRBJ1-2; 8 positions match TRBD1. V was clipped by 3 bases and J by 6 bases; unmatched bases: 3. This CDR3 comprises 13 residues. Germline V gene lookup returns CDR1 KGHSH and CDR2 LQKENI. The CDR3: CASSPRQGNGYTF. In DNA, the CDR3 is TGTGCCAGCTCACCCCGACAGGGGAATGGCTACACCTTC.

There are a few counts of this clonotype. This rearrangement joins TRBV11-2 to TRBJ2-1; the D is unclear. CDR1 is SGHAT, CDR2 FQNNGV, per germline. CDR3 length: 13 amino acids. V lost 3 bases and J lost 6, with 9 bases in between. CDR3: CASSFGTGNEQFF. In nucleotides, the CDR3 is TGTGCCAGCAGCTTCGGCACCGGCAATGAGCAGTTCTTC.

The V gene is TRBV7-6, the J gene TRBJ1-6; no firm D call. With 5 bases removed from V and 10 bases from J, the gap between germline ends came to 24 bases. Germline CDR1 reads SGHVS; CDR2 reads FNYEAQ. This CDR3 is built from 17 residues. CDR3: CASSRTEPRLSYSPLHF. CDR3 coding DNA: TGTGCCAGCAGCCGTACAGAGCCCCGACTGAGTTACTCACCCCTCCACTTT.

This clonotype was found many times. This chain uses TRBV6-2 or TRBV6-3 with TRBJ2-1; D ambiguous. CDR1 MNHEY and CDR2 SVGEGT come from the germline V gene. The CDR3 consists of 12 residues. Trimming left V 7 bases short and J 0 bases short, with 4 bases between. DNA of the CDR3: TGTGCCAGCACCCGCTCCTACAATGAGCAGTTCTTC. Translated, it gives CASTRSYNEQFF.

The sample holds many counts of this clonotype. The V gene is TRBV7-2, the J gene TRBJ2-5; TRBD2 might be the D (5 bases). The CDR3 is 15 amino acids. V was trimmed by 2 bases and J by 5 bases, leaving 15 bases between them. CDR1 and CDR2 (germline): SGHTA, FQGNSA. CDR3 nucleotides: TGTGCCAGCAGCTTAAACTCAGGCGGGTGGGAGACCCAGTACTTC. It specifies CASSLNSGGWETQYF.

The chain carries TRBV4-3 and TRBJ2-2; D is undetermined. The germline gives CDR1 LGHNA, CDR2 YSLEER. V lost 1 base to trimming and J lost 1 base, with 7 bases between them. The CDR3 spans 15 residues. The CDR3 protein is CASSQGLLNTGELFF. The CDR3 DNA is TGCGCCAGCAGCCAAGGTCTCCTGAACACCGGGGAGCTGTTTTTT.

This clonotype was seen more than once but under ten times. The chain couples TRBV5-6 to TRBJ2-1; 7 bases line up with TRBD2. The trim removed 2 bases at V and 5 bases at J, leaving 13 bases unmatched. Germline V gene sequence: CDR1 SGHDT, CDR2 YYEEEE. This CDR3 contains 17 residues. The CDR3 region has the DNA TGTGCCAGCAGCTTTCCCTACGGGAGGATAGGTGACAATGAGCAGTTCTTC. This encodes CASSFPYGRIGDNEQFF.

This clonotype was counted only a few times. V is TRBV7-3 and J is TRBJ2-3, with TRBD2 identical over 14 bases. CDR1 SGHTA and CDR2 FQGTGA come from the germline V gene. The CDR3 is 16 residues long. V lost 5 bases to trimming and J lost 6 bases; unmatched junction nucleotides: 7. This CDR3 reads CASSRGTSGRADTQYF. In nucleotides, the CDR3 is TGTGCCAGCAGCCGAGGGACTAGCGGGAGAGCTGATACGCAGTATTTT.

Ten or more counts support this clonotype. The rearrangement joins TRBV18 to TRBJ2-2; no definite D call. This CDR3 contains 12 residues. CDR1 is KGHSH, CDR2 LQKENI, per germline. V was cut by 3 bases and J by 6 bases, with 5 bases left in between. The CDR3 spells CASSPDAGELFF. The CDR3 nucleotides are TGTGCCAGCTCACCGGACGCCGGGGAGCTGTTTTTT.